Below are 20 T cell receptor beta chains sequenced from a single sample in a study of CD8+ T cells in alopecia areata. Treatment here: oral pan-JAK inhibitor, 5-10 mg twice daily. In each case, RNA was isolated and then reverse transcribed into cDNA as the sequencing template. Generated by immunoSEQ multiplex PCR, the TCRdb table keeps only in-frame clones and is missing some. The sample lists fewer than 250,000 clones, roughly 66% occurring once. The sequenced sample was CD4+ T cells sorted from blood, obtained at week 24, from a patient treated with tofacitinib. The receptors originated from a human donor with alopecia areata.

CDR3 DNA: TGTGCCAGCAGCCCCGACAGGTACAACTATGGCTACACCTTC. Residues: CASSPDRYNYGYTF. V and J are TRBV9 and TRBJ1-2, with a possible D match to TRBD1 (6 bases). Looked up from germline, CDR1 is SGDLS and CDR2 is YYNGEE. Trimming left V 4 bases short and J 2 bases short, with 12 bases between. The length of the CDR3 is 14 residues.

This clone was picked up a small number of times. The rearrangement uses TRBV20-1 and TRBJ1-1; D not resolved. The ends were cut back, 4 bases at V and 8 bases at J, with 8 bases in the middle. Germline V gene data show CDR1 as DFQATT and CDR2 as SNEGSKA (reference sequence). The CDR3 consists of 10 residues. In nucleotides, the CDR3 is TGCAGTGCTATGGCCGAAGAAGCTTTCTTT. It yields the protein CSAMAEEAFF.

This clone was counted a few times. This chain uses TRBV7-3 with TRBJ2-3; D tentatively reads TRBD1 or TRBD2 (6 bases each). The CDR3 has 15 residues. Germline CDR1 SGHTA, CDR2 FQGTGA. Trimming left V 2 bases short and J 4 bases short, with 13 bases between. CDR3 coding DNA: TGTGCCAGCAGCTTACGGGGGCAGGGACCAGATACGCAGTATTTT. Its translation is CASSLRGQGPDTQYF.

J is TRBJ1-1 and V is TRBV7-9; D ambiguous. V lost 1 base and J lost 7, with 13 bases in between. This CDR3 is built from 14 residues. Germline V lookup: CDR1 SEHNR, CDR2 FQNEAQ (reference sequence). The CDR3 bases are TGTGCCAGCAGCTTAGGAACAGTACAAGTTGAAGCTTTCTTT. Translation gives CASSLGTVQVEAFF.

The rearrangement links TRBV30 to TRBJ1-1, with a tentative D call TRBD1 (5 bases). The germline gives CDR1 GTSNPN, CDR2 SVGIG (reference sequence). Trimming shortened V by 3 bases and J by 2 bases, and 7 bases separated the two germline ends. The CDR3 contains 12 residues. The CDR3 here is CAWSRTNTEAFF. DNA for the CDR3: TGTGCCTGGAGCCGGACAAACACTGAAGCTTTCTTT.

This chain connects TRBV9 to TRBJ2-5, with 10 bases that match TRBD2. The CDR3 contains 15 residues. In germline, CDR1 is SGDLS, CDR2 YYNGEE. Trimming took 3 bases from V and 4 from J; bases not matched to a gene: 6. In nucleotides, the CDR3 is TGTGCCAGCAGCGCGACAGCGGGGGGGCCAGAGACCCAGTACTTC. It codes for CASSATAGGPETQYF.

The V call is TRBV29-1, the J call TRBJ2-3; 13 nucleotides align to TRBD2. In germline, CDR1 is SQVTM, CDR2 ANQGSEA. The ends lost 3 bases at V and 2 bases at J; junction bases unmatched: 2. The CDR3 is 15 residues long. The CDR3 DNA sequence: TGCAGCGTTGAGACTAGCGGGGGGACCACAGATACGCAGTATTTT. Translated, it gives CSVETSGGTTDTQYF.

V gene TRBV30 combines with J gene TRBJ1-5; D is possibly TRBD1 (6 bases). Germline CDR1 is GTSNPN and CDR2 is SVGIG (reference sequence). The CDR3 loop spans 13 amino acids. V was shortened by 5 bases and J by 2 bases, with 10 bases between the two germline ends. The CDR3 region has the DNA TGTGCCTGGGGTCGACAGGGCAATCAGCCCCAGCATTTT. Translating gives CAWGRQGNQPQHF.

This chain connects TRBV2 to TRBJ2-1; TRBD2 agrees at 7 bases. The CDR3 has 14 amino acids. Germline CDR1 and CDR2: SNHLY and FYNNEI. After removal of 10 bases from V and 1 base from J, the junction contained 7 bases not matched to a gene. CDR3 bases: TGTGCCACCGTCCCAGCGGGGTCCTACAATGAGCAGTTCTTC. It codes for CATVPAGSYNEQFF.

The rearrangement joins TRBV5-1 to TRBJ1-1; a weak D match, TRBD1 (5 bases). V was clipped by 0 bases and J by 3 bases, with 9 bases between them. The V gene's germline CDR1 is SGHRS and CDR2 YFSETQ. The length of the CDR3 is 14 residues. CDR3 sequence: CASSLAAGDTEAFF. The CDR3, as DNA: TGCGCCAGCAGCTTGGCGGCGGGGGACACTGAAGCTTTCTTT. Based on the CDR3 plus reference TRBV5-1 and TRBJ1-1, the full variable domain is KAGVTQTPRYLIKTRGQQVTLSCSPISGHRSVSWYQQTPGQGLQFLFEYFSETQRNKGNFPGRFSGRQFSNSRSEMNVSTLELGDSALYLCASSLAAGDTEAFFGQGTRLTVV.

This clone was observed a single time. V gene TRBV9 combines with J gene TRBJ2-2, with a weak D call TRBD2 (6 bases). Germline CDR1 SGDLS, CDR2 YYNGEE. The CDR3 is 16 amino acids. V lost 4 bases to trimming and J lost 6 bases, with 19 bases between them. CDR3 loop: CASSPRGRRYAGELFF. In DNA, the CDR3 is TGTGCCAGCAGCCCTAGAGGGAGGAGGTATGCCGGGGAGCTGTTTTTT.

This CDR3 is CASSLDRPDTDTQYF. In nucleotides, the CDR3 is TGCGCCAGCAGCTTGGACAGGCCAGACACAGATACGCAGTATTTT. J is TRBJ2-3 and V is TRBV5-1; D might be TRBD1 (5 bases). The CDR3 spans 15 residues. Trimming took 0 bases from V and 2 from J, leaving 10 bases between them. Germline V gene sequence: CDR1 SGHRS, CDR2 YFSETQ.

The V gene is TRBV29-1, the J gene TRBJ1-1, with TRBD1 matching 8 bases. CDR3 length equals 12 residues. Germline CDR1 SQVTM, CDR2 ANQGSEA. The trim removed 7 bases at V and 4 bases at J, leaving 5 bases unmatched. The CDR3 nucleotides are TGCAGCGCTTCACAGGGGGGCACTGAAGCTTTCTTT. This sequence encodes CSASQGGTEAFF.

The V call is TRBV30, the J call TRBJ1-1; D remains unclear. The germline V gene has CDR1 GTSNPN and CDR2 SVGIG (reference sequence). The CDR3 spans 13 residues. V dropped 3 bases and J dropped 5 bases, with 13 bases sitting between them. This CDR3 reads CAWRLRGGTEAFF. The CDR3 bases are TGTGCCTGGAGGTTACGGGGAGGGACTGAAGCTTTCTTT.

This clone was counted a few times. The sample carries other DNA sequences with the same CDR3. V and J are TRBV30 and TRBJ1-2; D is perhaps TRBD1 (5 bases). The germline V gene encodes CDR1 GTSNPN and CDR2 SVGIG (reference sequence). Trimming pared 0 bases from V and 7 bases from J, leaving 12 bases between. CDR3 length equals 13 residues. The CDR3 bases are TGTGCCTGGAGTGTGGGGGGTGAGGGTGGCTACACCTTC. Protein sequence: CAWSVGGEGGYTF.

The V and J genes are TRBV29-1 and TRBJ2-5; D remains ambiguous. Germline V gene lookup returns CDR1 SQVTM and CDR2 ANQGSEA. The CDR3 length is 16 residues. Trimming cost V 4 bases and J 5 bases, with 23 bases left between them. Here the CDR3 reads CSVVLGIASSRETQYF. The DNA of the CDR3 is TGCAGCGTTGTTCTGGGGATCGCAAGTTCGAGGGAGACCCAGTACTTC.

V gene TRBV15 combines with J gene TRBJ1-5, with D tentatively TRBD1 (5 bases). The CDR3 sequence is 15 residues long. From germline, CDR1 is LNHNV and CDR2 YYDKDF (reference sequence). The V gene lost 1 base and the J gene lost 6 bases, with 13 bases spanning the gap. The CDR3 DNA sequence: TGTGCCACCAGCAGAGGCGTCGGGGGTTTTCAGCCCCAGCATTTT. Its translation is CATSRGVGGFQPQHF.

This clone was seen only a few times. The CDR3 reads CASTAGLATKETQYF. In nucleotides, the CDR3 is TGTGCCTCGACTGCTGGACTAGCGACTAAAGAGACCCAGTACTTC. V is TRBV30 and J is TRBJ2-5; 9 bases line up with TRBD2. The CDR3 runs 15 residues. V trimming: 7 bases; J trimming: 3 bases; junction bases outside the gene matches: 12. Germline V lookup: CDR1 GTSNPN, CDR2 SVGIG (reference sequence).

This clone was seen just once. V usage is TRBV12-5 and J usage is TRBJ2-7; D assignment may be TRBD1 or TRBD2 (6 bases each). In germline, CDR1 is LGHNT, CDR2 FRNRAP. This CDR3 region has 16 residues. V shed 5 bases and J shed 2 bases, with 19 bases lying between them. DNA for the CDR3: TGTGCTAGTGGTCCGCCATTCCGGGGGCGAACCTACGAGCAGTACTTC. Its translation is CASGPPFRGRTYEQYF.

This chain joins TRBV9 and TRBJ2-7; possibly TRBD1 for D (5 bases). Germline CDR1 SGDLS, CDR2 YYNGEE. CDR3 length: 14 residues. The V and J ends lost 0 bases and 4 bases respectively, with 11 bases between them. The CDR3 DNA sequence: TGTGCCAGCAGCGTAGCTCCAAGGGGTTACGAGCAGTACTTC. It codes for CASSVAPRGYEQYF.